A selection of T cell receptor beta chains follows, all from one sample in a study of T-cell memory formation after mild COVID-19. TCRdb fed the 5' RACE reads into MiXCR, producing one record per CDR3 protein. The sample gives around 410,000 distinct CDR3 sequences, more than 20% of which show up once; roughly 14% is in the top ten. Sequencing input: PBMCs or a T cell subset sorted from them (not recorded which). The receptors originated from an adult woman who had mild COVID-19 (a few samples of this study predate the infection). Cell type and time point are not known. Both conserved end residues are trimmed from each CDR3.

>TRBV29-1|TRBJ2-3
SVEAPESREGDTQY
>TRBV5-1|TRBJ2-1
ASSLVEKPYNEQF
>TRBV24-1|TRBJ2-1
ATSDPRSSYNEQF
>TRBV20-1|TRBJ2-3
SATAGGFSGGTQY
>TRBV3-1|TRBJ2-3
ASSPPRGASTQY
>TRBV14|TRBJ1-1
ASSSKRYEAF
>TRBV7-9|TRBJ2-7
ASSSTGSPIYEQY
>TRBV5-1|TRBJ1-1
ASSLGTTLEAF
>TRBV7-6|TRBJ2-7
ASSLAGTGISYEQY
>TRBV5-6|TRBJ2-3
ASSLPNTDTQY
>TRBV7-2|TRBJ2-1
ASSSRNNEQF
>TRBV7-3|TRBJ2-3
ASSLRSGGAGFTDTQY
>TRBV6-2/TRBV6-3|TRBJ2-2
ASSPQNTGELF
>TRBV20-1|TRBJ2-7
SARGRTIGYEQY
>TRBV11-2|TRBJ1-5
ASSSNNGQPQH
>TRBV7-2|TRBJ2-7
ASSLEWDTYEQY
>TRBV9|TRBJ1-2
ASREGGYGYT
>TRBV5-1|TRBJ1-1
ASSLGNGAAF
>TRBV21-1|TRBJ2-5
ASSTGQGGLETQY
>TRBV15|TRBJ2-3
ATSRGQGSSTDTQY
>TRBV7-3|TRBJ2-1
ASSASMSSYNEQF
>TRBV6-6|TRBJ2-1
ASSYSRLAGALGYNEQF
>TRBV6-1|TRBJ1-6
ASSERTGVYPPLH
>TRBV11-3|TRBJ2-1
ASSFSERAISYNEQF
>TRBV21-1|TRBJ1-6
ASSKRGGGLDSPLH
>TRBV7-9|TRBJ2-3
ASSLGQFTQY
>TRBV24-1|TRBJ2-5
ATSDVRETQY
>TRBV4-1|TRBJ2-7
ASSQVTGDYEQY
>TRBV6-1|TRBJ2-1
ASSDWVTGVRNEQF
>TRBV6-5|TRBJ2-7
ASRGDRGSSYEQY
>TRBV7-2|TRBJ2-5
ASRSRTAPQETQY
>TRBV10-3|TRBJ2-3
AISVGLAGADTQY
>TRBV7-9|TRBJ1-4
ASSFSGTTEKLF
>TRBV12-3/TRBV12-4|TRBJ1-3
ASSTNGNTIY
>TRBV12-3/TRBV12-4|TRBJ2-3
ASRRQVTDTDTQY
>TRBV5-6|TRBJ2-5
ASSLGIGPRETQY
>TRBV7-9|TRBJ2-1
ASSLQLDNEQF
>TRBV7-9|TRBJ1-1
ASRSNREKNTEAF
>TRBV7-2|TRBJ1-1
ASSYAPGANTEAF